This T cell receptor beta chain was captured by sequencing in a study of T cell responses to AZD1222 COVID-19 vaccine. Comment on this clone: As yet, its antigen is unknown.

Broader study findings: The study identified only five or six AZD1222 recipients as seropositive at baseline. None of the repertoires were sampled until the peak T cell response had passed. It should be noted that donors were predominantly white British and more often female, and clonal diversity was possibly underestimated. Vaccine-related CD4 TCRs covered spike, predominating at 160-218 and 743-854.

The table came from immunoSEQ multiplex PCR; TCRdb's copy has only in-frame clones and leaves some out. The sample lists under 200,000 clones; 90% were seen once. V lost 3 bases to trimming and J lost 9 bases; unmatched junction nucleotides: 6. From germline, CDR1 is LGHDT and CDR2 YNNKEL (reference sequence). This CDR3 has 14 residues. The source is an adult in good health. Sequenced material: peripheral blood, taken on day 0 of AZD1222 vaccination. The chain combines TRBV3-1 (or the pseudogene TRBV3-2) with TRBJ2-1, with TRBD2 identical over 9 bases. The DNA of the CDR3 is TGTGCCAGCAGCCACCTAGCGGGGAGGGGTGAGCAGTTCTTC. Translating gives CASSHLAGRGEQFF.